The source of this T cell receptor (beta chain) is a study of shared clonotypes between healthy human individuals. The protocol was immunoSEQ multiplex PCR, while the TCRdb copy is restricted to in-frame clones and leaves out a portion. Of 740,000 or so clones listed, around four fifths were seen once; the top ten hold around 1.7%. There were only Caucasian adults among the donors, and all lived in Nashville, Tennessee. CDR3 length: 16 residues. V gave up 2 bases and J gave up 1 base, with 13 bases separating them. In germline, CDR1 is LGHNA, CDR2 YNFKEQ. The sequenced material came from memory CD4+ T cells sorted from blood. The subset was: CD45RA-negative fraction. This receptor was identified in a young woman in good health. The chain links TRBV4-2 to TRBJ2-3; D might be TRBD2 (6 bases). For the CDR3, the DNA is TGTGCCAGCAGCCAACCCGGGAGACAGCGCACAGATACGCAGTATTTT. Its protein product is CASSQPGRQRTDTQYF.